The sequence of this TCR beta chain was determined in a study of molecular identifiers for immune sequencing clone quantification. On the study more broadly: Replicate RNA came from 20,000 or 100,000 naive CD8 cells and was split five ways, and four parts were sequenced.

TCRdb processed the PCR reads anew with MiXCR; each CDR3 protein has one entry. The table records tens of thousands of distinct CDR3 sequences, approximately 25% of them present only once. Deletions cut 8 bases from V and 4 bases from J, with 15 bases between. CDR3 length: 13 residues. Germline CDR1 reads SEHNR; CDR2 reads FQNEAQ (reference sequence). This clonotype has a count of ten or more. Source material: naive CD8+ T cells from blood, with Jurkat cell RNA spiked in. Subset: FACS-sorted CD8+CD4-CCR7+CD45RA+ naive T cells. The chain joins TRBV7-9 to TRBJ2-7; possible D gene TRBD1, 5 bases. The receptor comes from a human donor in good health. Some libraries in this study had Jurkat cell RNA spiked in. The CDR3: CASRPDSLYEQYF. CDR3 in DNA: TGTGCCAGCCGGCCCGACAGCCTATACGAGCAGTACTTC.